At least ten counts were recorded for the clone carrying this T cell receptor (beta chain). Sequence at one end of the junction differs from germline and may be a read error. RNA transcripts served as the template for amplifying TCR beta CDR3 regions. Carried out on the TCR CDR3, a first-round RT-PCR used the HTBI primer set. In TCRdb, the multiplex PCR reads were re-called with MiXCR into one record per CDR3 protein. In the table there are around 540,000 distinct CDR3 sequences, 15% to 20% of which are singletons. The data derive from a study of T cells in Graves' hyperthyroidism and ophthalmopathy. The CDR3 covers 15 residues. Germline-derived CDR1 and CDR2 are SGHRS and YFSETQ.

This receptor was taken from a woman aged 30 to 39 with Graves' ophthalmopathy. The chain carries TRBV5-1 and TRBJ2-7; maybe TRBD2 (5 bases). Sequenced material: blood. Here the CDR3 DNA reads TGTGCCAGCAGCTTATCCGGGATTCATTCCTACGAGCAGTACTTC. It codes for CASSLSGIHSYEQYF.